In this sample, the clone carrying this TCR beta chain turned up many times. What it binds is unknown. It was 5'RACE with constant-segment primers that produced the TCR alpha and TCR beta cDNA libraries, which carried sample barcodes and UMIs. MiXCR, applied by TCRdb to the 5' RACE reads, yields one record per CDR3 protein. Counted here are roughly 130,000 distinct CDR3 sequences, approximately 6.3% occurring once; the ten biggest clones make up approximately 2.1%. The data originate from a study of T-cell memory formation after mild COVID-19. Study-wide points: Contracting clones, day 15 to 85, had balanced CD4/CD8, and later expanders favored CD4+.

V shed 5 bases, J shed 8 bases, and the junction held 9 bases outside the gene matches. CDR3 size: 16 residues. Germline CDR1 SGHAT, CDR2 FQNNGV. The sequenced sample consisted of PBMCs or a T cell subset sorted from them (not recorded which). The clonotype was recovered from an adult woman who had mild COVID-19 (a few samples of this study predate the infection). Cell type and time point are not known. The chain combines TRBV11-2 with TRBJ2-1, with 13 bases matching TRBD2. Here the CDR3 reads CASSQGLAGAVYEQFF. The CDR3, as DNA: TGTGCCAGCAGCCAAGGACTAGCGGGGGCCGTTTATGAGCAGTTCTTC.